The 23 T cell receptor beta chains given below trace back to one sample, sequenced in a study of esophageal squamous cell carcinoma under preoperative chemotherapy listed by TCRdb under 2018. Per the publication, the time point label means: before preoperative PTX-NDP chemotherapy. The library was generated by PCR. The listed sequencing device is HiSeq X Ten. The public reads were reprocessed in TCRdb via fastp at Q25 and MiXCR, keeping in-frame beta chains. A single entry per CDR3 protein holds the most common genes and DNA from its merged rows. Within this sample are over 9,500 distinct CDR3 sequences, with 50% to 55% of them counted one time only. In total, the top ten clones hold about a sixth of the sample. This sample was taken from a patient given preoperative chemotherapy. These receptors came from a human donor with esophageal squamous cell carcinoma. The donor label of this sample is uncertain.

With regard to this clonotype: At one boundary the junction diverges from the germline segment, which might be a read error. The J gene is TRBJ2-5, the V gene TRBV6-1, with 7 bases identical to TRBD1. Germline V gene lookup returns CDR1 MNHNS and CDR2 SASEGT. The CDR3 has 15 residues. The chain's CDR3 is CGRGEGGGGQETQYF. The DNA of the CDR3 is TGTGGCAGGGGTGAAGGGGGCGGAGGCCAAGAGACGCAGTACTTC.

This chain uses TRBV7-8 with TRBJ2-1; 8 nucleotides line up with TRBD1. This CDR3 comprises 14 residues. V lost 1 base, J lost 10 bases, and 6 bases stayed unmatched. CDR1 is SGHVS and CDR2 is FQNEAQ in the germline V gene. As DNA, the CDR3 is TGTGCCAGCAGCTTAGGATCAGGGGGCTACGAGCAGTTCTTC. Translated: CASSLGSGGYEQFF.

This clonotype qualifies as medium-sized. The gene calls are TRBV7-2 and TRBJ2-2; TRBD2 is a possible D gene (5 bases). Germline assignment: CDR1 SGHTA and CDR2 FQGNSA. The V end lost 4 bases, the J end lost 1 base, and 16 bases lay between the germline ends. The CDR3 has 17 residues. DNA for the CDR3: TGTGCCAGCAGCTCCAACCGGCTAGCAGTGAACACCGGGGAGCTGTTTTTT. This translates into CASSSNRLAVNTGELFF.

This clonotype was picked up many times. The V call is TRBV6-1, the J call TRBJ2-1; 13 positions agree with TRBD2. The DNA end is more similar to TRBJ2-5, so the J call may be wrong. CDR3 length: 17 residues. CDR1 and CDR2 from the germline V gene are MNHNS and SASEGT. The CDR3 DNA sequence: TGTGCCAGTCGAAACTTAGGACTAGCGGGAGATGGAAAGACCCAGTACTTC. This gives the protein CASRNLGLAGDGKTQYF.

This clonotype was recorded at least ten times. The chain links TRBV10-3 to TRBJ2-3; D is possibly TRBD2 (6 bases). V was cut by 10 bases and J by 6 bases, with 20 bases left in between. The germline CDR1 and CDR2 sequences are ENHRY and SYGVKD. The CDR3 is 14 amino acids. CDR3: CATGRGGNKDTQYF. DNA for the CDR3: TGTGCCACCGGGCGAGGAGGGAACAAGGATACGCAGTATTTT.

This clonotype came up a few times. The chain is built from TRBV6-4 and TRBJ1-1; the D is unclear. Germline-derived CDR1 and CDR2 are MRHNA and SNTAGT. V lost 5 bases, J lost 1 base, and 11 bases lay in between. This CDR3 is built from 14 residues. CDR3 region: CASSSSPGNTEAFF. The CDR3 nucleotides are TGTGCCAGCAGTTCCTCCCCGGGGAACACTGAAGCTTTCTTT.

The sample holds a few counts of this clonotype. The V gene is TRBV6-1, the J gene TRBJ1-4; 7 positions agree with TRBD1. CDR1 MNHNS and CDR2 SASEGT come from the germline V gene. The CDR3 is 12 residues long. V lost 8 bases, J lost 7 bases, and 4 bases stayed unmatched. CDR3 sequence: CASFRQGEKLFF. CDR3 DNA sequence: TGTGCCAGCTTCCGACAGGGTGAAAAACTGTTTTTT.

This sequence joins TRBV7-9 and TRBJ2-5; D assignment may be TRBD1 or TRBD2 (7 bases each). The V gene's germline CDR1 is SEHNR and CDR2 FQNEAQ (reference sequence). Trimming took off 5 bases at V and 2 bases at J, with 18 bases between the two ends. The CDR3 is 16 residues long. In DNA form, the CDR3 reads TGTGCCAGCAGCCAGGGGGGAGGCGGGAGTCAAGAGACCCAGTACTTC. Translated: CASSQGGGGSQETQYF.

In its sample, this clonotype is medium-sized. The CDR3 sequence is CASSVSGTSGSPSYNEQYF. In nucleotides, the CDR3 is TGTGCCAGCAGTGTCTCCGGGACTAGCGGGAGTCCGTCCTACAATGAGCAGTACTTC. The chain recombines TRBV6-1 with TRBJ2-1; 14 bases are a match to TRBD2. Gene TRBJ2-7 matches the end of the DNA better, so the J call may be wrong. The length of the CDR3 is 19 residues. Germline CDR1 reads MNHNS; CDR2 reads SASEGT.

By proportion, this clonotype is medium-sized. The chain employs TRBV7-2 and TRBJ2-1; D remains unclear. This CDR3 comprises 12 residues. Looked up from germline, CDR1 is SGHTA and CDR2 is FQGNSA. V dropped 5 bases and J dropped 10 bases, with 12 bases sitting between them. The CDR3 sequence is CASSRGANEQFF. Written as DNA, the CDR3 is TGTGCCAGCAGCCGCGGCGCCAACGAGCAGTTCTTC. Full variable domain (remainder filled in from reference TRBV7-2 and TRBJ2-1): GAGVSQSPSNKVTEKGKDVELRCDPISGHTALYWYRQSLGQGLEFLIYFQGNSAPDKSGLPSDRFSAERTGGSVSTLTIQRTQQEDSAVYLCASSRGANEQFFGPGTRLTVL.

This clonotype was observed at least ten times. The DNA of the CDR3 is TGTGCCAGCAGTGAAGCCTCGGGGGCCGGCTCCTACGAGCAGTACTTC. This translates into CASSEASGAGSYEQYF. This chain links TRBV6-1 with TRBJ2-7; D is possibly TRBD1 or TRBD2 (6 bases each). V lost 0 bases and J 0 bases, leaving 12 bases between the germline ends. Per the germline V gene, CDR1 is MNHNS and CDR2 is SASEGT. CDR3 length: 16 amino acids.

The chain uses TRBV6-1 and TRBJ2-2; D is uncertain. The length of the CDR3 is 13 residues. Germline V gene data show CDR1 as MNHNS and CDR2 as SASEGT. V lost 6 bases and J 8 bases, leaving 13 bases between the germline ends. The CDR3 region has the DNA TGTGCCAGCAGGCCCGTGGGCACAGGGGAGCTGTTTTTT. It codes for CASRPVGTGELFF.

This clonotype was counted many times. One base away lies a much larger clone, so this may be a sequencing read error. This chain links TRBV6-5 with TRBJ2-1; D unclear. Trimming stripped 0 bases from V and 13 bases from J, with 19 bases between. Germline V gene data show CDR1 as MNHEY and CDR2 as SVGAGI. The length of the CDR3 is 15 residues. CDR3 nucleotides: TGTGCCAGCAGTTACTCCCGGACGCTCCAAAGTGACCAGTTCTTC. Its translation is CASSYSRTLQSDQFF.

V gene TRBV7-2 combines with J gene TRBJ1-6; 9 bases fit TRBD1. V shed 5 bases and J 6 bases; nucleotides not matched to a gene: 2. The CDR3 consists of 14 residues. The germline V gene has CDR1 SGHTA and CDR2 FQGNSA. DNA of the CDR3: TGTGCCAGCAGCAGGACAGGGGCTAATTCACCCCTCCACTTT. Amino acid sequence: CASSRTGANSPLHF.

This clonotype was detected many times. CDR3 in amino acids: CAISGSGSSYNEQFF. CDR3 DNA sequence: TGTGCCATCAGTGGTAGCGGGAGCTCCTACAATGAGCAGTTCTTC. V usage is TRBV10-3 and J usage is TRBJ2-1, with TRBD2 matching 9 bases. Per germline, CDR1 ENHRY and CDR2 SYGVKD. The J segment lost 0 bases and the V segment lost 4 bases, leaving 1 base of the junction unmatched. This CDR3 has 15 residues.

The chain has TRBV10-1 and TRBJ2-4; 10 bases match TRBD2. This CDR3 is built from 16 residues. V was clipped by 0 bases and J by 7 bases; unmatched bases: 6. Germline-derived CDR1 and CDR2 are WNHNN and SYGVQD (reference sequence). CDR3 in amino acids: CASSESKREGRNIQYF. The DNA for the CDR3 is TGCGCCAGCAGTGAGTCAAAGCGGGAGGGCCGGAACATTCAGTACTTC.

This sequence joins TRBV6-1 and TRBJ2-5, with 8 bases that match TRBD1. The DNA matches TRBJ2-7 better at its end, which makes the J call doubtful. The CDR3 has 14 residues. Germline V gene lookup returns CDR1 MNHNS and CDR2 SASEGT. CDR3 region: CASSDRGRVYEQYF. The CDR3 DNA reads TGTGCCAGCAGTGACAGGGGGCGAGTCTACGAGCAGTACTTC.

By sample fraction, this clonotype is medium-sized. The genes are TRBV6-1 and TRBJ2-7; no firm D call. Trimming took off 2 bases at V and 5 bases at J, with 13 bases between the two ends. CDR1 and CDR2 (germline): MNHNS, SASEGT. The CDR3 is 14 amino acids. CDR3 DNA: TGTGCCAGCAGTGAAAGTGGGGTGTTCGACGAGCAGTACTTC. This gives the protein CASSESGVFDEQYF.

The chain joins TRBV6-5 to TRBJ1-2; TRBD1 might be the D (6 bases). The V end lost 0 bases, the J end lost 0 bases, and 11 bases lay between the germline ends. The CDR3 totals 16 residues. The germline CDR1 and CDR2 sequences are MNHEY and SVGAGI. Here the CDR3 DNA reads TGTGCCAGCAGTTACTCGAACAGGGTGGCTAACTATGGCTACACCTTC. Translated, it gives CASSYSNRVANYGYTF.

By share, this clonotype ranks as hyperexpanded. The chain uses TRBV6-1 and TRBJ2-1, with 7 nucleotides matching TRBD2. The CDR3 totals 16 residues. The V gene's germline CDR1 is MNHNS and CDR2 SASEGT. Trimming at V came to 2 bases and at J to 4 bases, leaving 8 bases not matched to a gene. CDR3: CASSERGTILYNEQFF. The CDR3 coding sequence is TGTGCCAGCAGTGAACGAGGGACTATCCTTTACAATGAGCAGTTCTTC.

This sequence joins TRBV6-1 and TRBJ1-1, with a possible D match to TRBD1 (6 bases). The V end lost 6 bases, the J end lost 1 base, and 9 bases lay between the germline ends. Germline V gene data show CDR1 as MNHNS and CDR2 as SASEGT. The CDR3 covers 13 residues. The CDR3 DNA is TGTGCCAGCAGCCAGGGGAGGAACACTGAAGCTTTCTTT. This sequence encodes CASSQGRNTEAFF.

The chain links TRBV6-1 to TRBJ2-3; unclear D gene. With 9 bases removed from V and 9 bases from J, the gap between germline ends came to 25 bases. CDR1 and CDR2 (germline): MNHNS, SASEGT. The CDR3 loop spans 15 amino acids. CDR3 in amino acids: CARGSGVWAQETQYF. CDR3 nucleotides: TGTGCCAGGGGGTCTGGGGTCTGGGCCCAAGAGACGCAGTATTTT.

This chain uses TRBV20-1 with TRBJ1-2; no clear D gene. V dropped 1 base and J dropped 8 bases, with 17 bases sitting between them. CDR3 size: 14 residues. CDR1 and CDR2 (germline): DFQATT, SNEGSKA (reference sequence). CDR3 coding DNA: TGCAGTGCTAGAGTTGGCAGCGGGAAGGGAGGCTACACCTTC. Its protein product is CSARVGSGKGGYTF.